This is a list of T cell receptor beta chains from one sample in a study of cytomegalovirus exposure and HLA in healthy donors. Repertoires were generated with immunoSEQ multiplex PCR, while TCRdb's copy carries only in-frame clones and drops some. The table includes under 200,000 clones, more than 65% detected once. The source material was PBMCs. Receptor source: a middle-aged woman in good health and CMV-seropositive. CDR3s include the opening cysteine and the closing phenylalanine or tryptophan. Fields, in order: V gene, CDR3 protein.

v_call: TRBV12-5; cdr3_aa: CASGFGGGTYEQYF
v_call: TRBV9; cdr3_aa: CASSVDGSTDTQYF
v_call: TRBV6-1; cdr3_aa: CASSGQGRSPLHF
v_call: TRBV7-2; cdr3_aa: CASTRWGESYEQYF
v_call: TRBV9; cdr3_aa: CASSPMGGSGNTIYF
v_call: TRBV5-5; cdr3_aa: CASSLATVAYNSPLHF
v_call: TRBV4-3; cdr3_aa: CASSQGTANTEAFF
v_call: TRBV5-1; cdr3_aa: CASSLAIGTAYGYTF
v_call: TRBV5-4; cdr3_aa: CASSIGVSGGNYEQYF
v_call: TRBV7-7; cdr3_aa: CASSLEAGGYNEQFF
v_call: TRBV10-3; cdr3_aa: CAISDPSASGRLGTQYF
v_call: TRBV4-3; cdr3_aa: CASSRGLAGANTDTQYF
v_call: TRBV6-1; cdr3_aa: CAISTRDRSTGELFF
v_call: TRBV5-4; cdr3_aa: CASSLVGAYTEAFF
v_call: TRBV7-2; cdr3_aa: CASSPPPVGDTQYF
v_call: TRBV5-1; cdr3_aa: CASSTPGTGNTGELFF
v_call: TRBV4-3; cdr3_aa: CASSQATGGYEQYF
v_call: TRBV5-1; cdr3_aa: CASSFLPGENSPLHF
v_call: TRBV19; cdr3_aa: CASSSEANTEAFF
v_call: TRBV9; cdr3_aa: CASSVGTSDSYEQYF
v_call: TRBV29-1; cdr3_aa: CSVVGADKNIQYF
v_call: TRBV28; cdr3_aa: CASSLVKNQPQHF
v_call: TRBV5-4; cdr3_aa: CASSLEDYTGELFF
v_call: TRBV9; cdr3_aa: CASSASGAIQETQYF
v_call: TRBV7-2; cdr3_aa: CASRVGRSTEAFF
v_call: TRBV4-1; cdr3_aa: CASSLLGNEQFF
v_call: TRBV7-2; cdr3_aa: CASSLEASGYEQYF
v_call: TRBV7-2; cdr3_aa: CASSIQLAGEETQYF
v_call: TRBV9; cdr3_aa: CASSVEGVAGSYEQYF
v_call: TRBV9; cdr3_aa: CASSAGGSGQETQYF
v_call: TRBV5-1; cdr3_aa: CASSQGLAGYTGELFF
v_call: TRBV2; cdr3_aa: CASSLGGAGGGETQYF
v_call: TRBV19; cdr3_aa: CASSIQGLSNEKLFF
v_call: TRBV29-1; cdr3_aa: CSVGGLTGGDEQFF
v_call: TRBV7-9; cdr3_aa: CASSLLASEAYEQYF
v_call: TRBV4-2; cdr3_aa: CASSQVIPLTGSKMYGYTF
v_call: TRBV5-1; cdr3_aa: CASSLRSGGADTQYF
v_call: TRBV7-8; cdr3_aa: CASSSIGGDEKLFF
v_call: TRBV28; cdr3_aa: CASRPSGTGLIQGDQPQHF
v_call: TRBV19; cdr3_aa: CASSTGGRSSYEQYF